The 32 T cell receptor beta chains given below trace back to one sample, sequenced in a study of neurological immune-mediated disorders. One entry per CDR3 protein, called by TCRdb with MiXCR from the 5' RACE reads. Here the sample spans roughly 56,000 distinct CDR3 sequences, roughly 11% being singletons. What was sequenced was PBMCs. These receptors originate from a man aged 55 to 70 in good health.

The chain has TRBV20-1 and TRBJ2-7; 10 bases align to TRBD2. V lost 3 bases and J lost 7; bases outside the gene matches: 18. Germline V gene lookup returns CDR1 DFQATT and CDR2 SNEGSKA (reference sequence). The CDR3 has 17 amino acids. The CDR3: CSARDISGGLIRGEQYF. The CDR3, as DNA: TGCAGTGCTAGGGATATTAGCGGGGGGCTCATTAGGGGGGAGCAGTACTTC.

The sample holds a few counts of this clonotype. The V call is TRBV19, the J call TRBJ2-3, with TRBD1 matching 10 bases. V gave up 10 bases and J gave up 9 bases; unmatched junction bases: 13. From germline, CDR1 is LNHDA and CDR2 SQIVND (reference sequence). This CDR3 contains 14 residues. The CDR3 DNA follows: TGTGCCACCCGGGACAGGGGCCCCCCATCGACGCAGTATTTT. It yields the protein CATRDRGPPSTQYF.

This clonotype was detected many times. This rearrangement joins TRBV7-2 to TRBJ2-3; D unclear. The V end lost 0 bases, the J end lost 0 bases, and 7 bases lay between the germline ends. This CDR3 contains 15 residues. CDR1 and CDR2 from the germline V gene are SGHTA and FQGNSA. Here the CDR3 reads CASSLAGISTDTQYF. In DNA, the CDR3 is TGTGCCAGCAGCTTAGCTGGGATTAGCACAGATACGCAGTATTTT.

This clonotype occurred many times. The V gene is TRBV20-1, the J gene TRBJ2-2; TRBD1 is a possible D gene (6 bases). The V gene lost 3 bases and the J gene lost 5 bases, with 10 bases spanning the gap. Germline CDR1 reads DFQATT; CDR2 reads SNEGSKA (reference sequence). This CDR3 comprises 13 residues. The CDR3 loop reads CSARTGTTGELFF. Here the CDR3 DNA reads TGCAGTGCTAGGACCGGGACAACCGGGGAGCTGTTTTTT.

In its sample, this clonotype was seen many times. J is TRBJ2-3 and V is TRBV28; 13 bases map to TRBD2. V trimming: 6 bases; J trimming: 2 bases; junction bases outside the gene matches: 8. This CDR3 has 17 residues. Germline V lookup: CDR1 MDHEN, CDR2 SYDVKM. This CDR3 is CASSQMGLAGTTDTQYF. The DNA for the CDR3 is TGTGCCAGCAGCCAGATGGGACTAGCGGGGACCACAGATACGCAGTATTTT.

This rearrangement joins TRBV9 to TRBJ1-5, with D tentatively TRBD1 (5 bases). Trimming shortened V by 0 bases and J by 11 bases, and 18 bases separated the two germline ends. This CDR3 is 15 amino acids long. CDR1 SGDLS and CDR2 YYNGEE come from the germline V gene. CDR3: CASSVGPRDSETQHF. DNA for the CDR3: TGTGCCAGCAGCGTAGGGCCTCGGGACTCGGAGACCCAGCATTTT.

Many counts were recorded for this clonotype. The chain carries TRBV20-1 and TRBJ2-1, with a possible D match to TRBD2 (6 bases). This CDR3 has 17 amino acids. Trimming stripped 4 bases from V and 12 bases from J, with 31 bases between. Germline V lookup: CDR1 DFQATT, CDR2 SNEGSKA (reference sequence). CDR3 nucleotides: TGCAGTGCTAACTATCACTCGGCGGGGACGATCTACAAGGGGCAGTTCTTC. It translates to CSANYHSAGTIYKGQFF.

This clonotype has ten or more counts. The CDR3 reads CASSTILNYGYTF. The CDR3 DNA reads TGTGCCAGTAGCACAATACTCAACTATGGCTACACCTTC. V gene TRBV19 combines with J gene TRBJ1-2, with D unresolved. V was cut by 6 bases and J by 2 bases, with 10 bases left in between. CDR3 length: 13 residues. Germline CDR1 reads LNHDA; CDR2 reads SQIVND (reference sequence).

About this clonotype itself: Just one base apart from a much larger clone, this may be a read error. This chain links TRBV5-1 with TRBJ1-1, with unresolved D. V lost 1 base, J lost 2 bases, and 9 bases lay in between. Germline CDR1 and CDR2: SGHRS and YFSETQ. The CDR3 spans 14 residues. In nucleotides, the CDR3 is TGCGCCAGCAGCTTGTCCCTCGAAAACACTGAAGCTTTCTTT. This gives the protein CASSLSLENTEAFF.

This clonotype was detected many times. V is TRBV2 and J is TRBJ1-6, with a tentative D call TRBD1 (5 bases). Per the germline V gene, CDR1 is SNHLY and CDR2 is FYNNEI. The CDR3 is 13 residues long. The V end was cut by 7 bases, the J end by 14 bases, with 18 bases between. The CDR3 DNA reads as TGTGCCAGCATAGGGTCCTCCGGGGGGGCCCTCCACTTT. The encoded protein is CASIGSSGGALHF. The whole variable domain, filled in from reference TRBV2 and TRBJ1-6, reads EPEVTQTPSHQVTQMGQEVILRCVPISNHLYFYWYRQILGQKVEFLVSFYNNEISEKSEIFDDQFSVERPDGSNFTLKIRSTKLEDSAMYFCASIGSSGGALHFGNGTRLTVT.

Turning to this clonotype: A read error may produce the germline difference seen at one junction end. The genes are TRBV7-6 and TRBJ2-3, with D possibly being TRBD1 (6 bases). The CDR3 is 13 residues long. Germline V gene data show CDR1 as SGHVS and CDR2 as FNYEAQ. CDR3 nucleotide sequence: TGTGCCAGCAACTTAGGGGGAGCAGATACGCAGTATTTT. This sequence encodes CASNLGGADTQYF. Variable domain in full (rest from reference TRBV7-6 and TRBJ2-3): GAGVSQSPRYKVTKRGQDVALRCDPISGHVSLYWYRQALGQGPEFLTYFNYEAQQDKSGLPNDRFSAERPEGSISTLTIQRTEQRDSAMYRCASNLGGADTQYFGPGTRLTVL.

This clonotype was recorded at least ten times. This chain connects TRBV12-3 or TRBV12-4 to TRBJ1-3; D may be TRBD1 (5 bases). The V gene lost 6 bases and the J gene lost 2 bases, with 11 bases spanning the gap. There are 14 residues in the CDR3. CDR3: CASSPGRPGNTIYF. The CDR3 DNA follows: TGTGCCAGCAGCCCGGGGCGGCCTGGAAACACCATATATTTT.

The gene calls are TRBV28 and TRBJ1-1; D uncertain. Trimming took off 4 bases at V and 1 base at J, with 13 bases between the two ends. The CDR3 loop spans 15 amino acids. From germline, CDR1 is MDHEN and CDR2 SYDVKM. CDR3 in DNA: TGTGCCAGCAGTTCTCTGGGAAGCCGGAACACTGAAGCTTTCTTT. It translates to CASSSLGSRNTEAFF.

This clonotype was counted many times. The rearrangement uses TRBV7-2 and TRBJ2-5; D is perhaps TRBD2 (6 bases). The CDR3 length is 14 residues. V was shortened by 5 bases and J by 5 bases, with 15 bases between the two germline ends. CDR1 is SGHTA and CDR2 is FQGNSA in the germline V gene. In DNA form, the CDR3 reads TGTGCCAGCAGCCCCTACGGACTAAGGGAGACCCAGTACTTC. This sequence encodes CASSPYGLRETQYF.

This clonotype was seen ten or more times. The genes are TRBV12-3 or TRBV12-4 and TRBJ1-5; D perhaps matches TRBD1 (6 bases). V lost 6 bases to trimming and J lost 6 bases, with 18 bases between them. The CDR3 totals 15 residues. This chain's CDR3 is CASREGGIGTQPQHF. The DNA for the CDR3 is TGTGCCAGCAGGGAGGGGGGAATCGGTACTCAGCCCCAGCATTTT.

The chain has TRBV9 and TRBJ1-4; TRBD1 aligns across 9 bases. J lost 6 bases, V lost 7 bases, and 22 bases had no gene match. Germline V gene data show CDR1 as SGDLS and CDR2 as YYNGEE. CDR3 length: 19 amino acids. The CDR3 sequence: CASSTMTGQGGEFDEKLFF. For the CDR3, the DNA is TGTGCCAGCTCCACTATGACGGGACAGGGTGGGGAGTTTGATGAAAAACTGTTTTTT.

This clonotype appeared many times. The chain couples TRBV5-1 to TRBJ2-7; 9 bases are a match to TRBD1. This CDR3 is built from 15 residues. V was clipped by 4 bases and J by 2 bases; unmatched bases: 7. Germline-derived CDR1 and CDR2 are SGHRS and YFSETQ. CDR3 sequence reads: CASSQRGQGTYEQYF. CDR3 DNA sequence: TGCGCCAGCAGCCAGAGGGGACAGGGAACCTACGAGCAGTACTTC.

This clonotype was counted ten times or more. The chain employs TRBV2 and TRBJ2-4; no clear D. Germline V gives CDR1 SNHLY, CDR2 FYNNEI. V gave up 4 bases and J gave up 0 bases, with 7 bases separating them. This CDR3 comprises 14 residues. CDR3 bases: TGTGCCAGCAGTGGAGATATAGCCAAAAACATTCAGTACTTC. This gives the protein CASSGDIAKNIQYF.

This clonotype came up many times. The chain couples TRBV7-9 to TRBJ2-7; no clear D gene. Germline loops: CDR1 SEHNR, CDR2 FQNEAQ (reference sequence). CDR3 length equals 13 residues. Trimming pared 6 bases from V and 0 bases from J, leaving 9 bases between. The CDR3 DNA reads TGTGCCAGCAGTCACCCCGCCTCCTACGAGCAGTACTTC. It codes for CASSHPASYEQYF.

This clonotype was seen ten or more times. The V call is TRBV6-5, the J call TRBJ2-3; D not resolved. The CDR3 has 13 residues. CDR1 is MNHEY and CDR2 is SVGAGI in the germline V gene. The CDR3 reads CASSQAITDTQYF. CDR3 bases: TGTGCTTCCAGTCAGGCGATCACAGATACGCAGTATTTT.

This clonotype showed up many times. The CDR3 loop is CASSSSTGEPTLVAFF. Written as DNA, the CDR3 is TGTGCCAGCAGCTCCTCAACCGGGGAGCCAACACTTGTAGCTTTCTTT. V gene TRBV7-2 combines with J gene TRBJ1-1; D gene uncertain. The CDR3 sequence is 16 residues long. The V end lost 4 bases, the J end lost 10 bases, and 25 bases lay between the germline ends. The V gene's germline CDR1 is SGHTA and CDR2 FQGNSA.

This clonotype appeared many times. The chain couples TRBV7-9 to TRBJ1-1; no definite D call. Trimming stripped 6 bases from V and 7 bases from J, with 15 bases between. This CDR3 contains 13 residues. Germline lookup yields CDR1 SEHNR and CDR2 FQNEAQ (reference sequence). In DNA, the CDR3 is TGTGCCAGCAGACCCAACACGGGCCTTGAAGCTTTCTTT. It is translated as CASRPNTGLEAFF.

The CDR3 is CSARDLGGLAGSGEQYF. CDR3 coding DNA: TGCAGTGCTAGGGATTTGGGGGGACTAGCGGGTTCTGGCGAGCAGTACTTC. The chain employs TRBV20-1 and TRBJ2-7; 12 nucleotides line up with TRBD2. The V segment lost 3 bases and the J segment 6 bases; nucleotides outside the gene matches: 15. CDR1 is DFQATT, CDR2 SNEGSKA, per germline (reference sequence). This CDR3 region has 17 residues.

This clonotype came up many times. The gene calls are TRBV7-3 and TRBJ2-3; 8 bases match TRBD2. CDR1 SGHTA and CDR2 FQGTGA come from the germline V gene. Losses at the gene ends were 5 bases for V and 1 base for J; bases not matched to a gene: 5. This CDR3 has 15 residues. CDR3 DNA sequence: TGTGCCAGCAGCCCGCGGGGGGCCCGCACAGATACGCAGTATTTT. Translation gives CASSPRGARTDTQYF.

This clonotype was recorded at least ten times. This chain links TRBV20-1 with TRBJ1-1, with D possibly being TRBD1 (5 bases). This CDR3 is built from 14 residues. CDR1 and CDR2 (germline): DFQATT, SNEGSKA (reference sequence). V was cut by 2 bases and J by 5 bases, with 15 bases left in between. The CDR3 loop reads CSARKSEGQTEAFF. CDR3 coding DNA: TGCAGTGCTAGAAAGTCAGAGGGGCAGACTGAAGCTTTCTTT.

Ten or more counts support this clonotype. The rearrangement links TRBV29-1 to TRBJ2-5, with D perhaps TRBD1 or TRBD2 (6 bases each). Trimming left V 4 bases short and J 4 bases short, with 13 bases between. The CDR3 has 13 residues. Germline CDR1 is SQVTM and CDR2 is ANQGSEA. The CDR3 loop is CSVGTGASETQYF. The CDR3, as DNA: TGCAGCGTTGGTACGGGGGCTTCAGAGACCCAGTACTTC.

This clonotype was counted many times. This chain joins TRBV7-2 and TRBJ2-7; either TRBD1 or TRBD2 may fit D (6 bases each). CDR1 is SGHTA and CDR2 is FQGNSA in the germline V gene. The CDR3 covers 15 residues. Trimming shortened V by 0 bases and J by 4 bases, and 13 bases separated the two germline ends. CDR3 loop: CASSLAVGGLYEQYF. CDR3 in DNA: TGTGCCAGCAGCTTAGCTGTAGGGGGGCTATACGAGCAGTACTTC.

This clonotype was recorded only once. The chain employs TRBV18 and TRBJ2-7, with 10 bases matching TRBD1. The CDR3 is 18 residues long. Trimming removed 0 bases from V and 0 bases from J; junction bases left unmatched: 8. Germline V lookup: CDR1 KGHSH, CDR2 LQKENI. In DNA, the CDR3 is TGTGCCAGCTCACCACCAGGGACAGGGGCGATAAACTCCTACGAGCAGTACTTC. The encoded protein is CASSPPGTGAINSYEQYF.

V and J are TRBV29-1 and TRBJ2-5; D gene ambiguous. This CDR3 spans 14 amino acids. V gave up 5 bases and J gave up 5 bases, with 18 bases separating them. CDR1 is SQVTM and CDR2 is ANQGSEA in the germline V gene. CDR3 nucleotides: TGCAGCGTTCTGGTGGGTACCTGGATGGAGACCCAGTACTTC. The encoded protein is CSVLVGTWMETQYF.

This clonotype was seen once. The chain recombines TRBV9 with TRBJ2-5, with TRBD1 as a possible D gene (5 bases). Germline CDR1 is SGDLS and CDR2 is YYNGEE. The CDR3 is 14 residues long. Trimming stripped 0 bases from V and 5 bases from J, with 11 bases between. The CDR3 nucleotides are TGTGCCAGCAGCGTAGATTCCAGGGTTGAGACCCAGTACTTC. It yields the protein CASSVDSRVETQYF.

At least ten counts were recorded for this clonotype. The V gene is TRBV20-1, the J gene TRBJ2-5, with TRBD2 matching 11 bases. V gave up 7 bases and J gave up 2 bases; unmatched junction bases: 9. The CDR3 totals 15 residues. The germline CDR1 and CDR2 sequences are DFQATT and SNEGSKA (reference sequence). The CDR3 sequence: CSGDLVAGGQETQYF. Written as DNA, the CDR3 is TGCAGTGGTGATTTGGTAGCGGGGGGGCAAGAGACCCAGTACTTC.

In this sample, this clonotype turned up many times. The chain uses TRBV2 and TRBJ2-1, with a possible D match to TRBD1 (6 bases). Germline CDR1 is SNHLY and CDR2 is FYNNEI. V was trimmed by 6 bases and J by 7 bases, leaving 16 bases between them. The CDR3 length is 14 residues. The DNA for the CDR3 is TGTGCCAGCAGACCTGGGGGCAGTCCGAATGAGCAGTTCTTC. It codes for CASRPGGSPNEQFF.